The 19 T cell receptor beta chains below all came from one sample that was sequenced in a study of response to subunit inactivated influenza vaccine. TCRdb itself ran the RT-PCR reads through MiXCR, one entry per CDR3 protein. This sample has 250,000 to 350,000 distinct CDR3 sequences, with about 20% found just once. This sample comprised PBMCs from blood, obtained less than 22 months after vaccination. The receptors originated from a man between 45 and 75 years old who received an inactivated influenza vaccine.

This clonotype was seen only a few times. The gene calls are TRBV7-2 and TRBJ1-2; D is undetermined. This CDR3 has 14 residues. CDR1 is SGHTA, CDR2 FQGNSA, per germline. V was shortened by 1 base and J by 8 bases, with 14 bases between the two germline ends. CDR3 amino acids: CASSLGSYSSGYTF. The CDR3 DNA is TGTGCCAGCAGCTTAGGATCGTACTCGAGCGGCTACACCTTC.

The chain uses TRBV10-3 and TRBJ1-3; no clear D. This CDR3 is 13 amino acids long. CDR1 and CDR2 from the germline V gene are ENHRY and SYGVKD. The V and J ends lost 4 bases and 3 bases respectively, with 7 bases between them. The CDR3 is CAISAGSGNTIYF. The CDR3 DNA is TGTGCCATCAGTGCTGGCAGTGGAAACACCATATATTTT.

This chain connects TRBV10-3 to TRBJ2-1; D is perhaps TRBD2 (5 bases). CDR1 is ENHRY, CDR2 SYGVKD, per germline. Between the trimmed V and J ends, which lost 0 bases and 7 bases, there was a span of 13 bases. There are 15 residues in the CDR3. The DNA of the CDR3 is TGTGCCATCAGTGAGTCAAGCGGCGTTGGGAATGAGCAGTTCTTC. Its protein product is CAISESSGVGNEQFF.

This chain joins TRBV11-2 and TRBJ2-2; 11 bases align to TRBD2. Per germline, CDR1 SGHAT and CDR2 FQNNGV. The CDR3 sequence is 18 residues long. Germline trimming cut 5 bases from V and 6 bases from J; bases unmatched to any gene: 14. CDR3 nucleotides: TGTGCCAGCAGCCGGAGAATGCCGGGACTAGCGGCGGCCGGGGAGCTGTTTTTT. It encodes CASSRRMPGLAAAGELFF. Supplemented by reference TRBV11-2 and TRBJ2-2, the full variable domain reads EAGVAQSPRYKIIEKRQSVAFWCNPISGHATLYWYQQILGQGPKLLIQFQNNGVVDDSQLPKDRFSAERLKGVDSTLKIQPAKLEDSAVYLCASSRRMPGLAAAGELFFGEGSRLTVL.

V is TRBV7-2 and J is TRBJ2-3, with 8 bases that match TRBD2. V shed 1 base and J 2 bases; nucleotides not matched to a gene: 5. Looked up from germline, CDR1 is SGHTA and CDR2 is FQGNSA. This CDR3 region has 16 residues. For the CDR3, the DNA is TGTGCCAGCAGCTTAGTCGTTAGCGGGGTCACAGATACGCAGTATTTT. Residues: CASSLVVSGVTDTQYF.

The genes are TRBV5-1 and TRBJ2-3; 7 nucleotides line up with TRBD1. This CDR3 is built from 18 residues. Germline V gives CDR1 SGHRS, CDR2 YFSETQ. The ends lost 0 bases at V and 0 bases at J; junction bases unmatched: 10. This chain's CDR3 is CASSLESPTGASTDTQYF. CDR3 DNA sequence: TGCGCCAGCAGCTTGGAGAGCCCTACAGGGGCTAGCACAGATACGCAGTATTTT. Variable domain in full (rest from reference TRBV5-1 and TRBJ2-3): KAGVTQTPRYLIKTRGQQVTLSCSPISGHRSVSWYQQTPGQGLQFLFEYFSETQRNKGNFPGRFSGRQFSNSRSEMNVSTLELGDSALYLCASSLESPTGASTDTQYFGPGTRLTVL.

This clonotype was found many times. The chain combines TRBV20-1 with TRBJ1-4, with D possibly TRBD1 on 5 matching bases. Trimming removed 6 bases at V and 8 bases at J, with 16 bases between. The germline V gene encodes CDR1 DFQATT and CDR2 SNEGSKA (reference sequence). This CDR3 contains 13 residues. In nucleotides, the CDR3 is TGCAGTGCAACCCCGGGGACTCGGGAAAAACTGTTTTTT. Translating gives CSATPGTREKLFF.

This clonotype appeared many times. This chain connects TRBV29-1 to TRBJ1-2; 9 nucleotides line up with TRBD1. With 3 bases clipped from V and 4 bases from J, the junction kept 9 bases outside the gene matches. Per the germline V gene, CDR1 is SQVTM and CDR2 is ANQGSEA. This CDR3 has 15 amino acids. CDR3 sequence reads: CSVEGTRDRAYGYTF. Here the CDR3 DNA reads TGCAGCGTTGAGGGAACACGGGACAGGGCCTATGGCTACACCTTC.

This clonotype turned up a few times. The J gene is TRBJ1-2, the V gene TRBV20-1; no reliable D call. V shed 7 bases and J shed 4 bases, with 10 bases lying between them. From germline, CDR1 is DFQATT and CDR2 SNEGSKA (reference sequence). CDR3 size: 11 residues. CDR3 sequence reads: CSVRALYGYTF. CDR3 DNA sequence: TGCAGTGTACGGGCCCTCTATGGCTACACCTTC.

This clonotype was seen more than once but under ten times. The genes are TRBV20-1 and TRBJ2-7, with TRBD2 matching over 7 bases. The germline gives CDR1 DFQATT, CDR2 SNEGSKA (reference sequence). The CDR3 sequence is 13 residues long. V lost 2 bases, J lost 6 bases, and 7 bases stayed unmatched. The CDR3 DNA sequence: TGCAGTGCTAGACCGACTAGCTCCCTCGAGCAGTACTTC. It yields the protein CSARPTSSLEQYF.

This clonotype showed up just a few times. The chain couples TRBV5-1 to TRBJ1-6, with D hard to call. There are 15 residues in the CDR3. The germline gives CDR1 SGHRS, CDR2 YFSETQ. Trimming pared 1 base from V and 1 base from J, leaving 6 bases between. The chain's CDR3 is CASSLSDSYNSPLHF. CDR3 sequence (DNA): TGCGCCAGCAGCTTGTCAGATTCCTATAATTCACCCCTCCACTTT.

The V gene is TRBV6-5, the J gene TRBJ1-2; unclear D gene. The CDR3 runs to 14 residues. Trimming removed 2 bases at V and 0 bases at J, with 7 bases between. Germline V gives CDR1 MNHEY, CDR2 SVGAGI. CDR3 loop: CASSYDLANYGYTF. The CDR3 DNA reads as TGTGCCAGCAGTTACGACTTAGCTAACTATGGCTACACCTTC.

This clonotype was recorded at least ten times. The chain carries TRBV12-3 or TRBV12-4 and TRBJ1-5; D remains unclear. The CDR3 runs to 14 residues. Trimming cost V 3 bases and J 7 bases, with 13 bases left between them. The chain's CDR3 is CASSLAGPRQPQHF. The CDR3 DNA follows: TGTGCCAGCAGTTTGGCTGGGCCGCGGCAGCCCCAGCATTTT.

The count of this clonotype is one. The CDR3 reads CASSFGTGKQTQYF. CDR3 nucleotides: TGTGCCAGCAGTTTCGGGACAGGGAAACAGACCCAGTACTTC. This sequence joins TRBV27 and TRBJ2-5; 9 bases agree with TRBD1. The CDR3 length is 14 residues. The V and J ends lost 3 bases and 6 bases, in that order; junction bases with no gene match: 5. The germline CDR1 and CDR2 sequences are MNHEY and SMNVEV (reference sequence).

The chain couples TRBV20-1 to TRBJ1-6; D not certain. The CDR3 spans 17 residues. Trimming removed 0 bases from V and 0 bases from J, with 12 bases in between. The germline V gene encodes CDR1 DFQATT and CDR2 SNEGSKA (reference sequence). As DNA, the CDR3 is TGCAGTGCTAGAGACGATACTCAAAGCTCCTATAATTCACCCCTCCACTTT. Amino acid sequence: CSARDDTQSSYNSPLHF.

The V call is TRBV29-1, the J call TRBJ1-1; the D gene is possibly TRBD1 (6 bases). The germline gives CDR1 SQVTM, CDR2 ANQGSEA. Trimming pared 3 bases from V and 1 base from J, leaving 6 bases between. CDR3 size: 12 residues. DNA for the CDR3: TGCAGCGTTGACAGGGGGAACACTGAAGCTTTCTTT. This translates into CSVDRGNTEAFF. Drawing the rest from reference TRBV29-1 and TRBJ1-1, the complete variable domain is SAVISQKPSRDICQRGTSLTIQCQVDSQVTMMFWYRQQPGQSLTLIATANQGSEATYESGFVIDKFPISRPNLTFSTLTVSNMSPEDSSIYLCSVDRGNTEAFFGQGTRLTVV.

The V gene is TRBV6-1, the J gene TRBJ2-3; 8 nucleotides agree with TRBD2. The CDR3 runs 14 residues. The germline gives CDR1 MNHNS, CDR2 SASEGT. V was pared by 6 bases and J by 2 bases, with 4 bases of the junction left unmatched. The CDR3 here is CASRVAGFTDTQYF. Here the CDR3 DNA reads TGTGCCAGCAGAGTAGCGGGATTCACAGATACGCAGTATTTT.

This clonotype was recorded a few times. J is TRBJ2-5 and V is TRBV7-9; D not certain. Germline CDR1 is SEHNR and CDR2 is FQNEAQ (reference sequence). V dropped 5 bases and J dropped 0 bases, with 7 bases sitting between them. The CDR3 spans 13 residues. The CDR3 reads CASSRTHQETQYF. The CDR3, as DNA: TGTGCCAGCAGCCGTACGCACCAAGAGACCCAGTACTTC.

This clonotype was seen many times. The chain combines TRBV29-1 with TRBJ2-7, with D tentatively TRBD1 (6 bases). V gave up 3 bases and J gave up 3 bases, with 12 bases separating them. The CDR3 has 13 amino acids. Germline CDR1 reads SQVTM; CDR2 reads ANQGSEA. Here the CDR3 DNA reads TGCAGCGTTGATTTTGGGGGCAGCTACGAGCAGTACTTC. Translating gives CSVDFGGSYEQYF.